Shown below are 18 T cell receptor beta chains from a single sample sequenced in a study of cytomegalovirus exposure and HLA in healthy donors. 13 Jbeta primers and 60 Vbeta primers were used for the PCR. Profiling relied on immunoSEQ multiplex PCR, and the TCRdb table lists in-frame clones only, not all of them. The data hold roughly 120,000 clones, with 80% observed a single time. The sample was PBMCs. All receptors come from a male donor in good health and CMV-seronegative.

The rearrangement links TRBV6-1 to TRBJ2-5; a weak D match, TRBD1 (6 bases). Germline lookup yields CDR1 MNHNS and CDR2 SASEGT. The CDR3 runs 12 residues. The CDR3 reads CGTGQGVGTQYF. In nucleotides, the CDR3 is TGTGGGACGGGACAAGGTGTCGGAACCCAGTACTTC.

The chain is built from TRBV11-2 and TRBJ1-5; unclear D gene. Germline values: CDR1 SGHAT, CDR2 FQNNGV. The CDR3 extends over 13 amino acids. Trimming removed 2 bases at V and 2 bases at J, with 4 bases between. For the CDR3, the DNA is TGTGCCAGCAGCTTACCAGGCAATCAGCCCCAGCATTTT. Its protein product is CASSLPGNQPQHF.

This chain joins TRBV9 and TRBJ1-4; 9 positions agree with TRBD1. Trimming at V came to 3 bases and at J to 8 bases, leaving 11 bases not matched to a gene. Germline CDR1 and CDR2: SGDLS and YYNGEE. This CDR3 comprises 16 residues. CDR3 protein: CASSATPGQGGEKLFF. The CDR3 coding sequence is TGTGCCAGCAGCGCAACACCGGGACAGGGTGGAGAAAAACTGTTTTTT.

This clone was detected a few times. The CDR3: CASSLTGNYGYTF. CDR3 bases: TGTGCCAGCAGTCTCACAGGGAACTATGGCTACACCTTC. The J gene is TRBJ1-2, the V gene TRBV6-6, with a weak D call TRBD1 (6 bases). CDR1 and CDR2 from the germline V gene are MNHNY and SVGAGI (reference sequence). CDR3 length: 13 amino acids. Trimming cost V 5 bases and J 2 bases, with 9 bases left between them.

This clone was found once. The genes are TRBV11-2 and TRBJ1-2; D might be TRBD1 (6 bases). This CDR3 contains 15 residues. With 3 bases removed from V and 1 base from J, the gap between germline ends came to 12 bases. Per germline, CDR1 SGHAT and CDR2 FQNNGV. The CDR3 region is CASSFDRNLNYGYTF. The CDR3 nucleotides are TGTGCCAGCAGCTTCGACAGGAACCTTAACTATGGCTACACCTTC. Filled out from reference TRBV11-2 and TRBJ1-2, the complete variable domain reads EAGVAQSPRYKIIEKRQSVAFWCNPISGHATLYWYQQILGQGPKLLIQFQNNGVVDDSQLPKDRFSAERLKGVDSTLKIQPAKLEDSAVYLCASSFDRNLNYGYTFGSGTRLTVV.

The gene calls are TRBV18 and TRBJ1-2; a weak D match, TRBD1 (5 bases). CDR3 size: 13 residues. The V end was cut by 1 base, the J end by 6 bases, with 9 bases between. Looked up from germline, CDR1 is KGHSH and CDR2 is LQKENI. CDR3: CASSPQGKNGYTF. The DNA of the CDR3 is TGTGCCAGCTCACCACAGGGGAAAAATGGCTACACCTTC.

V and J are TRBV19 and TRBJ1-1, with 7 nucleotides matching TRBD1. CDR3 length: 14 amino acids. Germline V CDR1 and CDR2: LNHDA, SQIVND (reference sequence). V shed 3 bases and J 5 bases; nucleotides not matched to a gene: 6. The CDR3 loop reads CASSIGRGWTEAFF. The DNA for the CDR3 is TGTGCCAGTAGTATTGGCAGGGGGTGGACTGAAGCTTTCTTT.

The rearrangement links TRBV10-3 to TRBJ1-5; maybe TRBD1 (5 bases). V was cut by 3 bases and J by 4 bases, with 10 bases left in between. The germline gives CDR1 ENHRY, CDR2 SYGVKD. The CDR3 length is 14 residues. Here the CDR3 DNA reads TGTGCCATCAGTGATAACGGGGGAAATCAGCCCCAGCATTTT. This gives the protein CAISDNGGNQPQHF.

V usage is TRBV5-5 and J usage is TRBJ1-2; 11 nucleotides align to TRBD1. The CDR3 is made up of 17 amino acids. V trimming: 2 bases; J trimming: 0 bases; junction bases outside the gene matches: 6. CDR1 is SGHKS, CDR2 YYEKEE, per germline (reference sequence). The CDR3 coding sequence is TGTGCCAGCAGCTTACGGACAGGGGGCGAAGCTAACTATGGCTACACCTTC. Translation gives CASSLRTGGEANYGYTF.

In DNA, the CDR3 is TGTGCCAGCAGTCAAACGGGACAGGGGGTGATTCAGTACTTC. Encoded protein: CASSQTGQGVIQYF. The chain employs TRBV6-5 and TRBJ2-7; 11 bases map to TRBD1. The germline V gene encodes CDR1 MNHEY and CDR2 SVGAGI. V was clipped by 5 bases and J by 10 bases; unmatched bases: 10. This CDR3 contains 14 residues.

This chain uses TRBV6-5 with TRBJ1-1; D is perhaps TRBD1 (6 bases). V lost 1 base and J lost 1, with 7 bases in between. The CDR3 totals 14 residues. Looked up from germline, CDR1 is MNHEY and CDR2 is SVGAGI. CDR3 bases: TGTGCCAGCAGTTACTTACAGGGGAACACTGAAGCTTTCTTT. Protein: CASSYLQGNTEAFF.

The rearrangement uses TRBV2 and TRBJ1-5, with D tentatively TRBD1 (6 bases). The ends were cut back, 3 bases at V and 13 bases at J, with 13 bases in the middle. There are 12 residues in the CDR3. Germline-derived CDR1 and CDR2 are SNHLY and FYNNEI. CDR3 in DNA: TGTGCCAGCAGTGAGTTCAGGGGCAGACAGCATTTT. It codes for CASSEFRGRQHF.

The genes are TRBV25-1 and TRBJ1-4, with D possibly TRBD1 on 6 matching bases. V lost 5 bases and J lost 8, with 15 bases in between. This CDR3 has 14 amino acids. Germline lookup yields CDR1 MGHDK and CDR2 SYGVNS. The CDR3 sequence: CASSHGQREEKLFF. The DNA of the CDR3 is TGTGCCAGCAGTCATGGACAGAGGGAGGAAAAACTGTTTTTT.

This clone was counted a few times. This chain joins TRBV11-1 and TRBJ1-1, with D possibly matching TRBD1 (5 bases). CDR3 length equals 13 residues. Germline assignment: CDR1 SGHAT and CDR2 FQDESV (reference sequence). Trimming pared 6 bases from V and 6 bases from J, leaving 14 bases between. As DNA, the CDR3 is TGTGCCAGCAGTCACGGGGGGATCGCTGAAGCTTTCTTT. Translating it yields CASSHGGIAEAFF.

The J gene is TRBJ1-2, the V gene TRBV6-5, with D maybe TRBD1 (6 bases). Trimming took 6 bases from V and 10 from J, leaving 12 bases between them. This CDR3 spans 11 amino acids. CDR1 is MNHEY and CDR2 is SVGAGI in the germline V gene. The DNA of the CDR3 is TGTGCCAGCAGCTGGGGGCGCGACTACACCTTC. Translating gives CASSWGRDYTF.

As regards this clone: Germline is not matched at one junction end, which may reflect a read error. The rearrangement joins TRBV4-3 to TRBJ2-6; 8 nucleotides align to TRBD1. The V gene's germline CDR1 is LGHNA and CDR2 YSLEER. The CDR3 spans 16 residues. CDR3 region: CASSEWTGSGANGLTF. In DNA, the CDR3 is TGCGCCAGCAGTGAATGGACAGGGTCTGGGGCCAACGGCCTGACTTTC.

This chain connects TRBV29-1 to TRBJ2-1, with TRBD1 matching 9 bases. This CDR3 spans 15 amino acids. The ends lost 6 bases at V and 4 bases at J; junction bases unmatched: 10. From germline, CDR1 is SQVTM and CDR2 ANQGSEA. CDR3 sequence (DNA): TGCAGCGTCGTATTACAGGGGGCCCAATACAATGAGCAGTTCTTC. Its protein is CSVVLQGAQYNEQFF.

J is TRBJ2-7 and V is TRBV10-1, with 9 bases fitting TRBD1. From germline, CDR1 is WNHNN and CDR2 SYGVQD (reference sequence). The CDR3 consists of 13 residues. The junction had 6 bases not matched to a gene; V was cut back by 6 bases and J by 6 bases. This CDR3 reads CASRPGQGGEQYF. As DNA, the CDR3 is TGCGCCAGCAGGCCGGGACAGGGTGGCGAGCAGTACTTC.